Given below is one T cell receptor beta chain in context. This receptor's antigen is unknown. Nothing much larger sits one base from this clone, and base qualities are not available. The immunoSEQ Assay, a bias-controlled multiplex PCR, was used to amplify TCRbeta CDR3 regions from genomic DNA. The authors processed their data as follows. Nucleated cell counts per sample were estimated from amplification of reference gene primers within the assay. To quantify the absolute abundance of each unique TCRbeta CDR3 rearrangement, sequence reads were collapsed and filtered. For each sample, productive Simpson clonality was calculated as the square root of Simpson's diversity index across productive rearrangements. TCRdb holds this immuneACCESS table with in-frame rearrangements only. Some clones are missing; in checked studies, unresolved V genes explain under half, and the rest has no known cause. The V and J calls and clone size come from that table; D and trimming were worked out from the DNA. A total of just under 65,000 clones appear in this sample, about 70% of them only once. 4% to 5.5% of the sample belongs to the ten largest clones.

These data belong to a study of blood T cell repertoires in COVID-19 (TCRdb year 2020). Some background on the complete study: Samples covering the acute and convalescent phases of COVID-19 were provided by collaborators in the United States, Italy and Spain. The prospective study material was composed of cDNA or gDNA derived from T cells, B-cell-depleted T cells, or PBMCs. Subjects who had been exposed to COVID-19, were actively infected with it, or had recovered from it provided the deeply sampled blood TCRbeta repertoires that made up the dataset. The repertoires were released in a freely available public database meant as a resource for research on the immune response to SARS-CoV-2. Samples were obtained from the ongoing ImmuneRACE study (first 160 participants) and from approximately 1,200 subjects provided by 6 global collaborators. Nearly every sample came with metadata listing a de-identified subject ID, COVID-19 status, age in years and sex. Where available, HLA class I and class II types were obtained from metadata supplied by the sample provider rather than from assay-based typing.

Overall results and qualifications from the work: How much clinical and demographic metadata was included differed by source and by participant, and the metadata was provided uncurated.

Collaborating institutions collected whole blood in K2EDTA tubes following their own protocols. For TCRbeta analysis, collaborators shipped samples as frozen whole blood, isolated PBMCs, or DNA extracted from either of those sample types. The CDR3 goes from the cysteine to the phenylalanine over 13 residues. The only DNA kept is the CDR3, 39 bases in frame from the first base. V is cut by 3 bases and J by 4 bases, and the space between the germline ends is 12 bases. The germline V gene (reference sequence) supplies CDR1 GTSNPN and CDR2 SVGIG. Sequencing input: peripheral blood. The TCR comes from a human donor in a cohort sampled during active COVID-19. Here the chain combines TRBV30 and TRBJ1-1, with no confident D gene call. The CDR3 sequence is CAWSLRLGTEAFF. The nucleotides are TGTGCCTGGAGCCTAAGACTGGGCACTGAAGCTTTCTTT.